The clone carrying this T cell receptor (beta chain) showed up just once. This entry is derived from a study of cytomegalovirus exposure and HLA in healthy donors. PCR employed 60 Vbeta and 13 Jbeta primers. Generated by immunoSEQ multiplex PCR, the TCRdb table keeps only in-frame clones and is missing some. The repertoire holds about 160,000 clones, under 80% seen once, with around 2% in the top ten. Germline V gene sequence: CDR1 LNHNV, CDR2 YYDKDF (reference sequence). With 2 bases removed from V and 4 bases from J, the gap between germline ends came to 12 bases. The CDR3 has 15 residues. This receptor was taken from a female donor in good health and CMV-seronegative. The sequenced sample consisted of PBMCs. This chain connects TRBV15 to TRBJ1-3; a weak D match, TRBD1 (6 bases). This CDR3 is CATSRQGRAGNTIYF. The CDR3 nucleotides read TGTGCCACCAGCAGACAGGGGAGAGCGGGAAACACCATATATTTT. The full variable domain, completed using reference TRBV15 and TRBJ1-3, is DAMVIQNPRYQVTQFGKPVTLSCSQTLNHNVMYWYQQKSSQAPKLLFHYYDKDFNNEADTPDNFQSRRPNTSFCFLDIRSPGLGDTAMYLCATSRQGRAGNTIYFGEGSWLTVV.